A selection of T cell receptor beta chains follows, all from one sample in a study of T cell repertoires in cytomegalovirus infection. A single record per CDR3 protein comes from TCRdb applying MiXCR to the reads. The sample lists hundreds of thousands of distinct CDR3 sequences; around 32% were seen once. These receptors are not linked to any known antigen. This specimen consisted of cultured PBMCs, obtained from culture after CMV antigen stimulation. The receptor set was obtained from a human donor in good health (CMV status not recorded). Some clones in this sample may be carry-over from other donors' samples. The CDR3 runs from the conserved cysteine through the conserved F or W.

v_gene,j_gene,CDR3aa
TRBV6-1,TRBJ2-5,CASSTTSETQYF
TRBV7-6,TRBJ1-1,CASSFRDGKTAFF
TRBV7-2,TRBJ1-1,CASSLVSRGAFF
TRBV6-5,TRBJ1-1,CASSYDMDTEAFF
TRBV28,TRBJ2-3,CASSPTGGWDTQYF
TRBV4-1,TRBJ2-5,CASSQELREETQYF
TRBV20-1,TRBJ2-3,CSARRIRVVLLSGTDTQYF
TRBV27,TRBJ1-5,CASSPRQGVGQPQHF
TRBV7-2,TRBJ1-2,CASSLAYIKEGYTF
TRBV7-2,TRBJ2-1,CASSLNPTSGIYNEQFF
TRBV7-2,TRBJ1-4,CASSTLRTNEKLFF
TRBV29-1,TRBJ2-6,CSVESSGANVLTF
TRBV7-2,TRBJ1-5,CASSLITGGQPQHF
TRBV19,TRBJ1-5,CASRAGGIRNQPQHF
TRBV7-9,TRBJ2-1,CASSYGLGDNEQFF
TRBV12-3/TRBV12-4,TRBJ2-3,CASRRGLSTDTQYF
TRBV10-3,TRBJ2-5,CAIKETGKETQYF
TRBV7-2,TRBJ2-7,CASSLDATQYF
TRBV7-6,TRBJ2-3,CASSPASGTDTQYF
TRBV27,TRBJ1-2,CASRPIPYTQQGLFNGYTF
TRBV27,TRBJ2-3,CASSDHVDRYTDTQYF
TRBV18,TRBJ1-4,CASSTDNNEKLFF
TRBV5-4,TRBJ1-2,CASRPPGDYGYTF
TRBV15,TRBJ2-4,CATSRDRMGRIQYF
TRBV3-1,TRBJ1-1,CASSASRVTEAFF
TRBV5-1,TRBJ2-7,CASSLGQGVSEQYF
TRBV7-8,TRBJ1-5,CASSLERQASADNQPQHF
TRBV14,TRBJ1-4,CAGSRTGTVGEKLFF
TRBV7-6,TRBJ1-4,CASSLPGSTTNEKLFF
TRBV20-1,TRBJ2-1,CSARAGLYNEQFF
TRBV11-3,TRBJ2-5,CASGVGAGETQYF
TRBV6-1,TRBJ1-4,CASSGTGEKLFF
TRBV18,TRBJ2-5,CASSEEYQETQYF
TRBV6-2/TRBV6-3,TRBJ1-1,CASSPRGGSRGEAFF
TRBV7-2,TRBJ2-7,CASSPRARASGPPYEQYF
TRBV20-1,TRBJ2-7,CSAREVLGGFLGQYF
TRBV7-2,TRBJ2-7,CASSLRTTYEQYF
TRBV28,TRBJ2-3,CASSLMQSTDTQYF
TRBV19,TRBJ1-5,CASSIRGNRAQPQHF